The 15 T cell receptor beta chains given below trace back to one sample, sequenced in a study of blood T cell repertoires in COVID-19. Sequencing was performed with immunoSEQ multiplex PCR; in TCRdb, only in-frame clones are kept and a portion is missing. Among about 250,000 clones listed, about 84% were seen once. Input material: peripheral blood. These receptors were taken from a woman aged 80 or over with acute or convalescent COVID-19.

The chain couples TRBV15 to TRBJ1-6, with 7 bases fitting TRBD1. The CDR3 has 15 residues. Germline V gives CDR1 LNHNV, CDR2 YYDKDF (reference sequence). Unmatched junction bases numbered 4, after V lost 1 base and J lost 7 bases. The CDR3 loop reads CATSRGDRANSPLHF. CDR3 bases: TGTGCCACCAGCAGAGGCGACAGGGCGAATTCACCCCTCCACTTT.

This rearrangement joins TRBV6-5 to TRBJ1-1; perhaps TRBD1 as D (6 bases). The CDR3 contains 13 residues. Germline CDR1 and CDR2: MNHEY and SVGAGI. The V gene lost 8 bases and the J gene lost 0 bases, with 10 bases spanning the gap. The CDR3 bases are TGTGCCAGCGGCAGGGGAATGAACACTGAAGCTTTCTTT. Amino acids: CASGRGMNTEAFF.

This chain joins TRBV19 and TRBJ2-3, with a tentative D call TRBD1 (7 bases). Germline V gene data show CDR1 as LNHDA and CDR2 as SQIVND (reference sequence). The V and J ends lost 6 bases and 0 bases respectively, with 13 bases between them. CDR3 size: 15 residues. CDR3 sequence (DNA): TGTGCCAGTAGCCGGCGGGGACAGAGCACAGATACGCAGTATTTT. Encoded protein: CASSRRGQSTDTQYF.

This chain connects TRBV3-1 (or the pseudogene TRBV3-2) to TRBJ2-7; 8 nucleotides align to TRBD2. CDR3 length equals 16 residues. The V and J ends lost 4 bases and 1 base, in that order; junction bases with no gene match: 9. CDR1 LGHDT and CDR2 YNNKEL come from the germline V gene (reference sequence). For the CDR3, the DNA is TGTGCCAGCAGCCTACTTAGCGGGACAAAATCCTACGAGCAGTACTTC. It yields the protein CASSLLSGTKSYEQYF.

This rearrangement joins TRBV4-1 to TRBJ1-5, with 7 bases fitting TRBD1. The CDR3 length is 18 residues. CDR1 MGHRA and CDR2 YSYEKL come from the germline V gene. V trimming: 0 bases; J trimming: 7 bases; junction bases outside the gene matches: 15. CDR3 amino acids: CASSQDGANRGLSQPQHF. CDR3 sequence (DNA): TGCGCCAGCAGCCAAGATGGGGCGAACAGGGGATTGAGCCAGCCCCAGCATTTT.

This chain joins TRBV15 and TRBJ1-1; possibly TRBD1 for D (5 bases). In germline, CDR1 is LNHNV, CDR2 YYDKDF (reference sequence). V lost 0 bases, J lost 0 bases, and 17 bases lay in between. This CDR3 comprises 18 residues. The CDR3 here is CATSRDYGGEGMNTEAFF. CDR3 bases: TGTGCCACCAGCAGAGATTATGGGGGGGAGGGAATGAACACTGAAGCTTTCTTT.

V and J are TRBV5-1 and TRBJ1-4; possibly TRBD1 for D (5 bases). Trimming pared 0 bases from V and 8 bases from J, leaving 14 bases between. This CDR3 is built from 15 residues. Germline V gives CDR1 SGHRS, CDR2 YFSETQ. This CDR3 reads CASSLEGRAWEKLFF. As DNA, the CDR3 is TGCGCCAGCAGCTTGGAGGGCAGGGCCTGGGAAAAACTGTTTTTT.

This rearrangement joins TRBV24-1 to TRBJ1-2; tentatively, D is TRBD1 (5 bases). The CDR3 consists of 18 residues. The V gene lost 5 bases and the J gene lost 4 bases, with 25 bases spanning the gap. The germline V gene encodes CDR1 KGHDR and CDR2 SFDVKD. The DNA of the CDR3 is TGTGCCACCAGTGCCTTGGACAACTCCTGCCCTTTTGGCTATGGCTACACCTTC. It is translated as CATSALDNSCPFGYGYTF.

This clone was seen only a few times. The chain recombines TRBV6-5 with TRBJ1-2, with 8 bases lining up with TRBD1. Germline values: CDR1 MNHEY, CDR2 SVGAGI. J was trimmed by 6 bases and V by 7 bases; bases with no gene match: 7. There are 13 residues in the CDR3. CDR3 sequence reads: CASNTGTGDGYTF. CDR3 bases: TGTGCCAGCAATACCGGGACAGGCGATGGCTACACCTTC.

V is TRBV5-1 and J is TRBJ2-2, with TRBD1 matching over 11 bases. Germline loops: CDR1 SGHRS, CDR2 YFSETQ. The CDR3 sequence is 16 residues long. The J segment lost 4 bases and the V segment lost 4 bases, leaving 6 bases of the junction unmatched. CDR3 sequence reads: CASSPRTGGVTGELFF. The CDR3 nucleotides read TGCGCCAGCAGCCCGAGGACAGGGGGCGTCACCGGGGAGCTGTTTTTT.

The chain has TRBV7-9 and TRBJ1-1; D unclear. Germline V gene sequence: CDR1 SEHNR, CDR2 FQNEAQ (reference sequence). The CDR3 is 12 amino acids. Trimming took 5 bases from V and 0 from J, leaving 4 bases between them. The CDR3, as DNA: TGTGCCAGCAGCCTATTGAACACTGAAGCTTTCTTT. Encoded protein: CASSLLNTEAFF.

The chain employs TRBV5-1 and TRBJ2-7, with TRBD1 as a possible D gene (5 bases). The germline V gene has CDR1 SGHRS and CDR2 YFSETQ. This CDR3 contains 13 residues. The V gene lost 3 bases and the J gene lost 3 bases, with 10 bases spanning the gap. In nucleotides, the CDR3 is TGCGCCAGCAGCTGGCAGGGTAACTACGAGCAGTACTTC. Protein sequence: CASSWQGNYEQYF.

The chain has TRBV3-1 (or the pseudogene TRBV3-2) and TRBJ2-1; 7 positions agree with TRBD2. This CDR3 is 15 amino acids long. Germline values: CDR1 LGHDT, CDR2 YNNKEL (reference sequence). The V gene end was trimmed by 0 bases and the J gene end by 4 bases; junction bases not matched to a gene: 3. For the CDR3, the DNA is TGTGCCAGCAGCCAAGACGGGACTAAGTACAATGAGCAGTTCTTC. Its translation: CASSQDGTKYNEQFF.

J is TRBJ2-2 and V is TRBV6-6; the match to TRBD1 covers 11 bases. With V trimmed by 6 bases and J by 4 bases, 1 base remained unmatched. The V gene's germline CDR1 is MNHNY and CDR2 SVGAGI (reference sequence). There are 14 residues in the CDR3. CDR3 coding DNA: TGTGCCAGCAGGGGGACAGGGGGCACCGGGGAGCTGTTTTTT. Translation gives CASRGTGGTGELFF.

The V and J genes are TRBV9 and TRBJ2-5; tentatively, D is TRBD2 (5 bases). There are 13 residues in the CDR3. CDR1 and CDR2 from the germline V gene are SGDLS and YYNGEE. Trimming took 0 bases from V and 5 from J, leaving 8 bases between them. In DNA, the CDR3 is TGTGCCAGCAGCGTAGCGGGGTGGGAGACCCAGTACTTC. Translation gives CASSVAGWETQYF.